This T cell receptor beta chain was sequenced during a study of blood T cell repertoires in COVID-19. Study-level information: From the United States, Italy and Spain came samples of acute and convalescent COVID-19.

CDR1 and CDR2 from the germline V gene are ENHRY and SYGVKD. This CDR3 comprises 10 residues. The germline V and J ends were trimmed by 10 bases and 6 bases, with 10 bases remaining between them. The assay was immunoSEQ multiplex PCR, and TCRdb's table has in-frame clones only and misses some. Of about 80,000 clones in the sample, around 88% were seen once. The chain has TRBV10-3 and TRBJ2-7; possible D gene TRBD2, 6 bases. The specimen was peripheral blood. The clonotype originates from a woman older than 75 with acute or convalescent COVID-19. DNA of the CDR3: TGTGCCACCCCCGGGGGCGAGCAGTACTTC. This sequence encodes CATPGGEQYF.